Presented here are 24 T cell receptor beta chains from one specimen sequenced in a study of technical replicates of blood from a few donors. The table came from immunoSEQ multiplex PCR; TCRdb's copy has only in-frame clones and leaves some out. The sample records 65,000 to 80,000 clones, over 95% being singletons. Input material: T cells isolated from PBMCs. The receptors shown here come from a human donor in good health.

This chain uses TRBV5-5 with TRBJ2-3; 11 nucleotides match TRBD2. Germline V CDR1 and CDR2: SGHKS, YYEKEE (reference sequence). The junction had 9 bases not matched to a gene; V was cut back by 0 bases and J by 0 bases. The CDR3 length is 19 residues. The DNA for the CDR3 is TGTGCCAGCAGCTTGGGGGGGACTAGCGGAACCCCTAGCACAGATACGCAGTATTTT. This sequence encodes CASSLGGTSGTPSTDTQYF.

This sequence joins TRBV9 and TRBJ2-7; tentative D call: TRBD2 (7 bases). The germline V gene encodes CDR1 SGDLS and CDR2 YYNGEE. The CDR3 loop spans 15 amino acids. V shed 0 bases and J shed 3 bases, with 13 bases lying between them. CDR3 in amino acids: CASSVAGGAGYEQYF. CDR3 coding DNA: TGTGCCAGCAGCGTAGCTGGGGGGGCCGGCTACGAGCAGTACTTC. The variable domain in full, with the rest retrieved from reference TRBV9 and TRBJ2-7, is DSGVTQTPKHLITATGQRVTLRCSPRSGDLSVYWYQQSLDQGLQFLIQYYNGEERAKGNILERFSAQQFPDLHSELNLSSLELGDSALYFCASSVAGGAGYEQYFGPGTRLTVT.

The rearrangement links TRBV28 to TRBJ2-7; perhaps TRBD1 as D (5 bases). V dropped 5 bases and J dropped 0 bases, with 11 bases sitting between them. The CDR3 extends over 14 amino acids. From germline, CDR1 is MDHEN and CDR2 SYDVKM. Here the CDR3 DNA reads TGTGCCAGCAGTCCCCGACAGCGCTCCTACGAGCAGTACTTC. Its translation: CASSPRQRSYEQYF.

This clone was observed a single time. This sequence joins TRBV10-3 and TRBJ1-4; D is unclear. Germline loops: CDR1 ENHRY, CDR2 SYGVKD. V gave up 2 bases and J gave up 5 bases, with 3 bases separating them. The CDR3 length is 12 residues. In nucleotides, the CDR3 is TGTGCCATCAGTGAGCGGAATGAAAAACTGTTTTTT. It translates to CAISERNEKLFF.

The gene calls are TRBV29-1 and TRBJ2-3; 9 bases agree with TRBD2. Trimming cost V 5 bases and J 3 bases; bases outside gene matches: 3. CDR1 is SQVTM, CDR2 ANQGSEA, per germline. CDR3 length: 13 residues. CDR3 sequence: CSVKAGGTDTQYF. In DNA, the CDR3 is TGCAGCGTTAAAGCGGGAGGAACAGATACGCAGTATTTT.

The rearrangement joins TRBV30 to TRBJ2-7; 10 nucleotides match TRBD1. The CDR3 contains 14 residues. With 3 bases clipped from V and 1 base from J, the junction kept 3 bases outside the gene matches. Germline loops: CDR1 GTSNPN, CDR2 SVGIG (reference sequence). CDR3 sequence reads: CAWRTGQGSYEQYF. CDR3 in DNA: TGTGCCTGGAGAACGGGACAGGGGTCCTACGAGCAGTACTTC.

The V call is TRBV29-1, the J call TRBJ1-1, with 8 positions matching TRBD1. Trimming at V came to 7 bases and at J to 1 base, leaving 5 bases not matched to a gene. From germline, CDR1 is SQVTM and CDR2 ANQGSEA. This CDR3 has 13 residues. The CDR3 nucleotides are TGCAGCGCATTAACAGGGGGGAACACTGAAGCTTTCTTT. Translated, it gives CSALTGGNTEAFF.

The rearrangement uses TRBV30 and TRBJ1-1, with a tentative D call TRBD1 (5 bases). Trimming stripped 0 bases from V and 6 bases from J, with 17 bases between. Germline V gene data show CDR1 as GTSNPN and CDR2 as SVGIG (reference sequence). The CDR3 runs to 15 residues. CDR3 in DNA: TGTGCCTGGAGTGTAGGTAGGGGAGGGAGGGCTGAAGCTTTCTTT. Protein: CAWSVGRGGRAEAFF.

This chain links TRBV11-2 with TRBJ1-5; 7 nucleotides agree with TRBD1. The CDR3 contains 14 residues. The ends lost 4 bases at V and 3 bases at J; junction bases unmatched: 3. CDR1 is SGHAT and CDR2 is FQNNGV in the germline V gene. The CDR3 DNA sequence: TGTGCCAGCAGCTCGGGACAGCCCAATCAGCCCCAGCATTTT. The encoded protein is CASSSGQPNQPQHF.

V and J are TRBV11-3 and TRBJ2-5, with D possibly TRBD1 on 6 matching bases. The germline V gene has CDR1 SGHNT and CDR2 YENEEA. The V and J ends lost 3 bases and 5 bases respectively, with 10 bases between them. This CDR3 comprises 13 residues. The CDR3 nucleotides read TGTGCCAGCAGCTTGTTAAGGGGGGAGACCCAGTACTTC. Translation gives CASSLLRGETQYF.

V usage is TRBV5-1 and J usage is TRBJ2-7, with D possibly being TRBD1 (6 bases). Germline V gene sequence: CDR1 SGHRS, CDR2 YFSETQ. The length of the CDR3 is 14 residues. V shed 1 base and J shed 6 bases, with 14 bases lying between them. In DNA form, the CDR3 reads TGCGCCAGCAGCTTGTTGCAGGGGACGATCGAGCAGTACTTC. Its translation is CASSLLQGTIEQYF.

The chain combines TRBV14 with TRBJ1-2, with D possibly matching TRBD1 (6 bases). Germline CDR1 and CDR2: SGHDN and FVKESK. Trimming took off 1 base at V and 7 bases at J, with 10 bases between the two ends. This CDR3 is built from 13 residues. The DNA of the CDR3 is TGTGCCAGCAGCCAAGGCAGGGGCTTTGGCTACACCTTC. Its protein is CASSQGRGFGYTF.

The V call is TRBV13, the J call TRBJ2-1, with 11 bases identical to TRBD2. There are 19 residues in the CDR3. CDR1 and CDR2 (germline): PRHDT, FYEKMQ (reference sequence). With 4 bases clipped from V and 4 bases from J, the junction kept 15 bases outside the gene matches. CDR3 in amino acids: CASSSVAYTSGRNYNEQFF. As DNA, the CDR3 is TGTGCCAGCAGCTCAGTCGCCTATACTAGCGGGAGAAATTACAATGAGCAGTTCTTC.

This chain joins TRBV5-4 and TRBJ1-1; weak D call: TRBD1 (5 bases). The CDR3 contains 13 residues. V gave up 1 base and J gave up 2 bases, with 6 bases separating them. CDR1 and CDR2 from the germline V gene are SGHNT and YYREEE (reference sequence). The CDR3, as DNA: TGTGCCAGCAGCTTGCAGGGAAACACTGAAGCTTTCTTT. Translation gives CASSLQGNTEAFF.

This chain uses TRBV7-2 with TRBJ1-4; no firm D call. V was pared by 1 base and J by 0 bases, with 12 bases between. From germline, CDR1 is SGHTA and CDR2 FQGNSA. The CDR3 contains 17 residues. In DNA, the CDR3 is TGTGCCAGCAGCTTAGATGGAGATCCCGCAACTAATGAAAAACTGTTTTTT. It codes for CASSLDGDPATNEKLFF.

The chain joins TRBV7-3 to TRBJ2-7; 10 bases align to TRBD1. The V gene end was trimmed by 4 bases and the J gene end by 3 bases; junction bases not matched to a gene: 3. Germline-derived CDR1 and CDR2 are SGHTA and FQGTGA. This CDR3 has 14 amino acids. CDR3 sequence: CASSWDRGGYEQYF. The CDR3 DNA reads TGTGCCAGCAGCTGGGACAGGGGTGGCTACGAGCAGTACTTC.

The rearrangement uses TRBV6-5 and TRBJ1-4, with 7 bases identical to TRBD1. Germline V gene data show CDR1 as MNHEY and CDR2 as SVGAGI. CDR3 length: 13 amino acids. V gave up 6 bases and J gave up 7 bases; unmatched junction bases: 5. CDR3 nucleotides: TGTGCCAGCAGACAGGGGAGGACTGAAAAACTGTTTTTT. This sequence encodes CASRQGRTEKLFF.

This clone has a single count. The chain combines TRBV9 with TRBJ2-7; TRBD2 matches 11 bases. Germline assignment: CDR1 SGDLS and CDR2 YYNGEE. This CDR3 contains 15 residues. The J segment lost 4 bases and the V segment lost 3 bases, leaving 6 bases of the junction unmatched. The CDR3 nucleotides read TGTGCCAGCAGCGCCGGAGTAGCGGGAGGGTACGAGCAGTACTTC. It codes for CASSAGVAGGYEQYF.

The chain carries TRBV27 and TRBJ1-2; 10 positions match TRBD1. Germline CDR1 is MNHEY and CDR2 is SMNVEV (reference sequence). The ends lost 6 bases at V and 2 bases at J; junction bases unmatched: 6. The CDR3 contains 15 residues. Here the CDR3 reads CASSLRTGGNYGYTF. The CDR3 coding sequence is TGTGCCAGCAGCTTAAGGACAGGGGGAAACTATGGCTACACCTTC.

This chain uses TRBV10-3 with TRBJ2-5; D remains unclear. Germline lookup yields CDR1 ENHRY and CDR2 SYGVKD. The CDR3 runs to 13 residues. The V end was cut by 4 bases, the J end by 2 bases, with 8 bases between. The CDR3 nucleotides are TGTGCCATCAGTGGAGAGATACAAGAGACCCAGTACTTC. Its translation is CAISGEIQETQYF.

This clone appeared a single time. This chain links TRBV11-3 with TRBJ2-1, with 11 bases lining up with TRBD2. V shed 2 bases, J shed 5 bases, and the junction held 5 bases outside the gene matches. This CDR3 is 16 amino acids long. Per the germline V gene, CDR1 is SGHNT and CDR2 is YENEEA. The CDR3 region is CASSLSGTSGHNEQFF. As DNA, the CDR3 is TGTGCCAGCAGCTTATCCGGGACTAGCGGTCACAATGAGCAGTTCTTC.

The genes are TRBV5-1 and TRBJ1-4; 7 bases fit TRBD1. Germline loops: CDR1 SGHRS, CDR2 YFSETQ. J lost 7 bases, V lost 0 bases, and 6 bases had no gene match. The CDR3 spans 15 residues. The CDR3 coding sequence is TGCGCCAGCAGCTTGGTAGGGGGCGCGATTGAAAAACTGTTTTTT. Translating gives CASSLVGGAIEKLFF.

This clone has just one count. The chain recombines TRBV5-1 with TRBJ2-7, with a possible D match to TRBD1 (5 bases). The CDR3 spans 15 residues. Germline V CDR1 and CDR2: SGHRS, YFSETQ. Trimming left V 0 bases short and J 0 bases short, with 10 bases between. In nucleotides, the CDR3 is TGCGCCAGCAGCTTGGACAGGCCGTTCTCCTACGAGCAGTACTTC. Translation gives CASSLDRPFSYEQYF.

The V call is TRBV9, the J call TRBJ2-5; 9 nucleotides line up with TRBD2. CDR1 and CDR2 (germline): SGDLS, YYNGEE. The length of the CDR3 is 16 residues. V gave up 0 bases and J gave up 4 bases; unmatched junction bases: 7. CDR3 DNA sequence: TGTGCCAGCAGCGTAGGTAGCGGGAGTTCAAGAGAGACCCAGTACTTC. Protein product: CASSVGSGSSRETQYF.